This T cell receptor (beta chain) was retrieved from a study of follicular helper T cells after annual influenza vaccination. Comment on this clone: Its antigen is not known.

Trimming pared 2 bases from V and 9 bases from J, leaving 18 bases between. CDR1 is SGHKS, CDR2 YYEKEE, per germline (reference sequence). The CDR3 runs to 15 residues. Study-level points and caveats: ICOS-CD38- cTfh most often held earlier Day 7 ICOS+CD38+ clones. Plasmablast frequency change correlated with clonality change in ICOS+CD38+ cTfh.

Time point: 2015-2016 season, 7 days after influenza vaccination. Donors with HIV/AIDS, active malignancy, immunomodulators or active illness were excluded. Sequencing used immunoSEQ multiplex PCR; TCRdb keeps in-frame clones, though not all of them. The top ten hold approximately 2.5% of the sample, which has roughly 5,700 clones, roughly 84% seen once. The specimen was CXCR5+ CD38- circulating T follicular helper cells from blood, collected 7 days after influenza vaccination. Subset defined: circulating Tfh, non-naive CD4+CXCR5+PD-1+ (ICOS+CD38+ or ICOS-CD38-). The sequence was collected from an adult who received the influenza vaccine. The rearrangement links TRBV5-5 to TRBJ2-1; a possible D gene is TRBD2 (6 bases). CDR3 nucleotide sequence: TGTGCCAGCAGCTTAGGGCGGGAACCTCGGAGTGAGCAGTTCTTC. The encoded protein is CASSLGREPRSEQFF.